This T cell receptor beta chain came from a study of blood T cell repertoires in COVID-19 (TCRdb year 2020). In terms of the full investigation: The collaborator samples originated in the United States, Italy and Spain and spanned the acute and convalescent phases of COVID-19. Deeply sampled blood TCRbeta repertoires from subjects exposed to, actively infected with, or recovered from COVID-19 were included in the dataset. The samples were drawn from the first 160 participants of the ongoing ImmuneRACE study and from 1,254 subjects provided by 6 global collaborators. Sample metadata almost always included a de-identified subject ID, COVID-19 status, age in years and sex. The prospective study material was composed of cDNA or gDNA derived from T cells, B-cell-depleted T cells, or PBMCs. The repertoires were released in a freely available public database meant as a resource for research on the immune response to SARS-CoV-2. Where available, HLA class I and class II types were obtained from metadata supplied by the sample provider rather than from assay-based typing.

Remarks on this clone: This clone's antigen is unknown. No base qualities exist here, and no much larger clone lies one base off it.

In Seattle, one collaborating source enrolled patients while the infection was active and tracked those patients longitudinally over the course of disease. Each collaborating institution followed its own protocols to collect whole blood in K2EDTA tubes. For TCRbeta analysis, collaborators shipped samples in one of three forms: frozen whole blood, isolated PBMCs, or DNA extracted from either of those sample types. The germline V gene yields MNHEY for CDR1 and SVGEGT for CDR2. The junction shows trimming of 1 base on V and 4 bases on J, plus 10 bases between the germline ends. Inclusive of the bounding cysteine and phenylalanine, the CDR3 is 14 residues long. Just CDR3 DNA is preserved here, 42 bases in frame from base 1. The immunoSEQ Assay, a bias-controlled multiplex PCR, was used to amplify TCRbeta CDR3 regions from genomic DNA. Per the original workflow: Nucleated cell counts per sample were estimated from amplification of reference gene primers within the assay. To quantify the absolute abundance of each unique TCRbeta CDR3 rearrangement, sequence reads were collapsed and filtered. For each sample, productive Simpson clonality was calculated by taking the square root of Simpson's diversity index across productive rearrangements. This immuneACCESS table, as held by TCRdb, lists in-frame sequences with V and J called but not all clones. Of the missing ones, under half trace to an unresolved V gene in checked studies; the others have no known cause. From that table come the V and J calls and clone size; the DNA was used to work out D and trimming. The table for this sample lists 450,000 or so clones; around nine tenths of them were counted only once. Around 1.5% of the sample lies in the top ten.

Study-wide findings and limitations: The amount of clinical and demographic metadata varied by source and participant and was provided uncurated.

The chain uses TRBV6-2 or TRBV6-3 and TRBJ1-1; TRBD1 is a weak D gene call, 5 bases matching. The TCR originated in a woman aged 40 to 49 with COVID-19, enrolled during active disease. Source material: peripheral blood. The CDR3 protein: CASSYLTVGTEAFF. The nucleotide sequence reads TGTGCCAGCAGTTACTTGACAGTGGGCACTGAAGCTTTCTTT.